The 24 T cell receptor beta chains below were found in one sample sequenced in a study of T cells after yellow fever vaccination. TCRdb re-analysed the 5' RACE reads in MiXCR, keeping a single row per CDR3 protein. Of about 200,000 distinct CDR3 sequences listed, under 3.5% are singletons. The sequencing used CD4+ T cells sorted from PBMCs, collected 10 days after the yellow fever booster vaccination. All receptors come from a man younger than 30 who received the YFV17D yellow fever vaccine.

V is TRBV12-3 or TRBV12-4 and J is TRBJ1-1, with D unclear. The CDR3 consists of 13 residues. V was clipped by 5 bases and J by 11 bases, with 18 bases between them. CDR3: CASSRRRAVDAFF. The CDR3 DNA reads TGTGCCAGCAGTCGCCGAAGGGCGGTTGACGCTTTCTTT.

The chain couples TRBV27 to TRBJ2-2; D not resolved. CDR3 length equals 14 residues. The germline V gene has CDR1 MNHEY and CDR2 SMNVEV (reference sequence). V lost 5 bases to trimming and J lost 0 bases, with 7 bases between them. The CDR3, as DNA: TGTGCCAGCAGTGTGGTTCCGAACACCGGGGAGCTGTTTTTT. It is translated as CASSVVPNTGELFF.

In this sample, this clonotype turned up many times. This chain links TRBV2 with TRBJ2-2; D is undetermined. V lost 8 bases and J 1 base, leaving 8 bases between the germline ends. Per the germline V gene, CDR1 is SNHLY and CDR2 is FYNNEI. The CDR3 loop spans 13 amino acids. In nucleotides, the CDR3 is TGTGCCAGCCGGACCGAGAACACCGGGGAGCTGTTTTTT. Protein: CASRTENTGELFF.

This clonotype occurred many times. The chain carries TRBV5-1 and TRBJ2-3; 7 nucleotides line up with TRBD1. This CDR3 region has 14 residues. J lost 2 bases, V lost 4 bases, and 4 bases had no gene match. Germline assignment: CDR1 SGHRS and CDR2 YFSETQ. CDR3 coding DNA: TGCGCCAGCAGCCAAGGGGGCCCCACAGATACGCAGTATTTT. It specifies CASSQGGPTDTQYF.

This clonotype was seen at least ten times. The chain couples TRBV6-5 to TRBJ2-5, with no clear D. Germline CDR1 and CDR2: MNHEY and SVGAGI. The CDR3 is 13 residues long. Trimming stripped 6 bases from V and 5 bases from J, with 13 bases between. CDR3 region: CASSLQLRETQYF. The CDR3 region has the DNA TGTGCCAGCAGCCTACAGTTGAGGGAGACCCAGTACTTC.

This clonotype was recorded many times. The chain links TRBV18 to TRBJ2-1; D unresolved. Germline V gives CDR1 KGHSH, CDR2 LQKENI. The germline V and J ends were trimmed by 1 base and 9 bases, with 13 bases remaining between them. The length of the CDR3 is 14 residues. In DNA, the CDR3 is TGTGCCAGCTCACCACTGACTGGTGAGGCTGAGCAGTTCTTC. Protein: CASSPLTGEAEQFF.

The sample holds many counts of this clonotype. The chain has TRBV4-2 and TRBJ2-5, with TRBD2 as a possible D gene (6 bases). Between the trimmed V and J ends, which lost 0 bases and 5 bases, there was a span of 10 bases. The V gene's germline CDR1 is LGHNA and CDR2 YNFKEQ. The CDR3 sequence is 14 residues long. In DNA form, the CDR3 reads TGTGCCAGCAGCCAAGATAACGCGGGGGAGACCCAGTACTTC. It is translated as CASSQDNAGETQYF.

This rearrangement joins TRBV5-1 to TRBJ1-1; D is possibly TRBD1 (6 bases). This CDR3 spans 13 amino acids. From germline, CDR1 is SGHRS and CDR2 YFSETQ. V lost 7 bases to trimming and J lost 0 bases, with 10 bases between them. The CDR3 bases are TGCGCCAGCCGGACAGACATGAACACTGAAGCTTTCTTT. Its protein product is CASRTDMNTEAFF.

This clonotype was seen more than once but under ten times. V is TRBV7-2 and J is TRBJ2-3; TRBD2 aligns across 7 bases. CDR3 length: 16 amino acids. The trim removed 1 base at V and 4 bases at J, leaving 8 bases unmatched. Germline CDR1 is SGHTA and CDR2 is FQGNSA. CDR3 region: CASSLEGRGMADTQYF. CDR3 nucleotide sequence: TGTGCCAGCAGCTTAGAGGGGAGGGGCATGGCAGATACGCAGTATTTT.

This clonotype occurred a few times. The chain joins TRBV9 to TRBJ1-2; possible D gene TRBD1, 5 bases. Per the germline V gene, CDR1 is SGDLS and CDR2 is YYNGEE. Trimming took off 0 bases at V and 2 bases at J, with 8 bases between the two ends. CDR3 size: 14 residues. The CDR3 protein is CASSVGGGNYGYTF. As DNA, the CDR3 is TGTGCCAGCAGCGTAGGTGGGGGGAACTATGGCTACACCTTC.

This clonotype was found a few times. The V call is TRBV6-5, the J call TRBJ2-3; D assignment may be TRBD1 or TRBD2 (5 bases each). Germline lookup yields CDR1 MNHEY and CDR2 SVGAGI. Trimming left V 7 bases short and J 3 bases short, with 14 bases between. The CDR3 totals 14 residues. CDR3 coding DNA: TGTGCCAGCACCCGGGTTGGGGGAACAGATACGCAGTATTTT. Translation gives CASTRVGGTDTQYF.

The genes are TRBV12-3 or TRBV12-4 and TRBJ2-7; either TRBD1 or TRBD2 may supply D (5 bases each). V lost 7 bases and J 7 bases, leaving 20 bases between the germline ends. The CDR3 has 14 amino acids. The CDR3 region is CASTTLSEGREQYF. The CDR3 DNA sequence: TGTGCCAGCACCACCCTATCCGAGGGGAGAGAGCAGTACTTC.

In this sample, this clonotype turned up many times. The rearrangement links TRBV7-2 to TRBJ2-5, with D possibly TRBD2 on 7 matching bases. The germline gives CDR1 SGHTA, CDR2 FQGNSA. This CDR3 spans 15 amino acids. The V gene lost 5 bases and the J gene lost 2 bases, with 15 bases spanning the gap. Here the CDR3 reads CASSRGGGSQETQYF. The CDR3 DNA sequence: TGTGCCAGCAGCAGGGGCGGGGGCTCTCAAGAGACCCAGTACTTC.

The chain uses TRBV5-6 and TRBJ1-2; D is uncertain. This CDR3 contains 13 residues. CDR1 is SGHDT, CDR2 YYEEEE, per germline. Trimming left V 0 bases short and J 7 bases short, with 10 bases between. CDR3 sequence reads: CASSLGGWSGYTF. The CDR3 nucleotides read TGTGCCAGCAGCTTGGGGGGATGGAGTGGCTACACCTTC.

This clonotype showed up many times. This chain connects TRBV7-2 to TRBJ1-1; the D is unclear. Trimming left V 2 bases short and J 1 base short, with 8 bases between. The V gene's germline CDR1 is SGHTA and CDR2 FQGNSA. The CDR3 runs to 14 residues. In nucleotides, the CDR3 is TGTGCCAGCAGCTTAAAGTGGGGGAACACTGAAGCTTTCTTT. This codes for CASSLKWGNTEAFF.

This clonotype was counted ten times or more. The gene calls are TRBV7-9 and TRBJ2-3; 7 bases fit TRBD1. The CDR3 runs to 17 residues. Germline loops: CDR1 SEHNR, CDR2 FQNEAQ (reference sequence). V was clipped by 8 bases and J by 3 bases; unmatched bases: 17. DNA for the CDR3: TGTGCCAGCGCATTCCCGTGGGAACAGGGGCTAACAGATACGCAGTATTTT. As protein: CASAFPWEQGLTDTQYF.

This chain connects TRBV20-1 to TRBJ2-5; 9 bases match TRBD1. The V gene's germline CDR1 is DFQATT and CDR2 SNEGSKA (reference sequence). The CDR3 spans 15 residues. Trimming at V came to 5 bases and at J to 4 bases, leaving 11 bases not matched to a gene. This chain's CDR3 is CSAAHATGGAETQYF. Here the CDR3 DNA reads TGCAGTGCTGCCCACGCGACAGGGGGGGCAGAGACCCAGTACTTC.

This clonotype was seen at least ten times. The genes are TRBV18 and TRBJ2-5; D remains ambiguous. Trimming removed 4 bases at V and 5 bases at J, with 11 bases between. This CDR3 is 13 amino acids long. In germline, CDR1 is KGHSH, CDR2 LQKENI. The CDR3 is CASSRLVSETQYF. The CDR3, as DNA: TGTGCCAGCTCACGACTGGTTTCGGAGACCCAGTACTTC.

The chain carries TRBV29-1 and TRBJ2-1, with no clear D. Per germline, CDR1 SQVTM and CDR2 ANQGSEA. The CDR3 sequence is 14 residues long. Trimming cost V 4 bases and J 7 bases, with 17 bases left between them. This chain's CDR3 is CSVGVDLFGNEQFF. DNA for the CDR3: TGCAGCGTTGGAGTAGACTTATTCGGAAATGAGCAGTTCTTC.

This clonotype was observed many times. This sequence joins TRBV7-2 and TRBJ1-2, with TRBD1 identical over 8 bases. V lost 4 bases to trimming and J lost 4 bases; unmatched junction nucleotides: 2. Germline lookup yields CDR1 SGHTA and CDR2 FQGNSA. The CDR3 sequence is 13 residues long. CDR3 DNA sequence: TGTGCCAGCAGCTCAGGACAGGGCTATGGCTACACCTTC. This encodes CASSSGQGYGYTF.

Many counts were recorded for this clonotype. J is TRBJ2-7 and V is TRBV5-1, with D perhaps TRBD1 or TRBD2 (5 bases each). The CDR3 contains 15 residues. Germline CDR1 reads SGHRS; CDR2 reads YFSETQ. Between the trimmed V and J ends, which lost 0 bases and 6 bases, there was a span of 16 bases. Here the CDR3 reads CASSLAGTAGAEQYF. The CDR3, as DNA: TGCGCCAGCAGCTTGGCCGGGACGGCCGGGGCCGAGCAGTACTTC.

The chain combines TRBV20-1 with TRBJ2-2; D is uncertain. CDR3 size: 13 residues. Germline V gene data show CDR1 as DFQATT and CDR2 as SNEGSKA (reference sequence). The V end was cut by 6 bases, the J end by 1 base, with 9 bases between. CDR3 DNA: TGCAGTGCCTACAAGGGGAACACCGGGGAGCTGTTTTTT. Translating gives CSAYKGNTGELFF.

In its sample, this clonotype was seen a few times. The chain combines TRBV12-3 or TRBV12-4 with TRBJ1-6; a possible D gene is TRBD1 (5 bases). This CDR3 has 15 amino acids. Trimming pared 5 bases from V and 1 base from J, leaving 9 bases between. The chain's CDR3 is CASSPQGSYNSPLHF. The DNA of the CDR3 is TGTGCCAGCAGTCCCCAGGGATCCTATAATTCACCCCTCCACTTT.

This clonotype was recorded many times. The CDR3: CASSLYTGMQPQHF. CDR3 DNA: TGTGCCAGCAGCTTATATACAGGGATGCAGCCCCAGCATTTT. V and J are TRBV7-2 and TRBJ1-5, with a possible D match to TRBD1 (6 bases). The CDR3 totals 14 residues. Germline lookup yields CDR1 SGHTA and CDR2 FQGNSA. V dropped 2 bases and J dropped 7 bases, with 12 bases sitting between them.